What follows are 13 T cell receptor beta chains derived from one specimen sequenced in a study of CD8 T cells in ankylosing spondylitis. TCRdb passed the 5' RACE reads through MiXCR, listing each CDR3 protein once. The sample holds 230,000 or so distinct CDR3 sequences, about 18% seen once. The material sequenced was blood, either unsorted or a sorted T cell fraction (not recorded which). Every receptor here comes from a male donor with ankylosing spondylitis or in good health (not recorded which).

This clonotype appeared a few times. The V and J genes are TRBV11-2 and TRBJ2-7; 9 bases agree with TRBD1. This CDR3 is 12 amino acids long. CDR1 is SGHAT, CDR2 FQNNGV, per germline. V was pared by 4 bases and J by 7 bases, with 2 bases of the junction left unmatched. This CDR3 is CASSWTGEEQYF. CDR3 in DNA: TGTGCCAGCAGCTGGACAGGGGAAGAGCAGTACTTC. Combining the CDR3 with reference TRBV11-2 and TRBJ2-7 gives the whole variable domain EAGVAQSPRYKIIEKRQSVAFWCNPISGHATLYWYQQILGQGPKLLIQFQNNGVVDDSQLPKDRFSAERLKGVDSTLKIQPAKLEDSAVYLCASSWTGEEQYFGPGTRLTVT.

The genes are TRBV20-1 and TRBJ2-1, with a weak D call TRBD2 (6 bases). Between the trimmed V and J ends, which lost 5 bases and 9 bases, there was a span of 20 bases. Germline lookup yields CDR1 DFQATT and CDR2 SNEGSKA (reference sequence). CDR3 length: 14 residues. DNA for the CDR3: TGCAGTGCTGTCCCCCGGGAGAAGGTGACTGAGCAGTTCTTC. The encoded protein is CSAVPREKVTEQFF.

The chain carries TRBV4-1 and TRBJ2-7; 10 nucleotides line up with TRBD2. The germline CDR1 and CDR2 sequences are MGHRA and YSYEKL. The length of the CDR3 is 15 residues. Trimming took 0 bases from V and 3 from J; bases not matched to a gene: 2. As DNA, the CDR3 is TGCGCCAGCAGCCAAGAGCAGCGGGAGGGCTACGAGCAGTACTTC. The encoded protein is CASSQEQREGYEQYF.

In this sample, this clonotype turned up a few times. The rearrangement links TRBV4-1 to TRBJ2-3; no definite D call. The CDR3 loop spans 15 amino acids. Germline CDR1 reads MGHRA; CDR2 reads YSYEKL. V was cut by 0 bases and J by 7 bases, with 14 bases left in between. CDR3 residues: CASSQEGYPQHTQYF. The CDR3 nucleotides are TGCGCCAGCAGCCAAGAAGGTTATCCACAGCATACGCAGTATTTT.

The chain uses TRBV9 and TRBJ2-7; D might be TRBD1 or TRBD2, each matching 5 bases. The CDR3 is 15 amino acids. Germline V CDR1 and CDR2: SGDLS, YYNGEE. V was pared by 3 bases and J by 2 bases, with 15 bases between. CDR3 nucleotide sequence: TGTGCCAGCAGCGGGCCCGGGACCCCGCCCTACGAGCAGTACTTC. Translating gives CASSGPGTPPYEQYF. Drawing the rest from reference TRBV9 and TRBJ2-7, the complete variable domain is DSGVTQTPKHLITATGQRVTLRCSPRSGDLSVYWYQQSLDQGLQFLIQYYNGEERAKGNILERFSAQQFPDLHSELNLSSLELGDSALYFCASSGPGTPPYEQYFGPGTRLTVT.

The J gene is TRBJ2-7, the V gene TRBV28; a weak D match, TRBD1 (5 bases). Germline CDR1 and CDR2: MDHEN and SYDVKM. The CDR3 length is 12 residues. Trimming removed 2 bases from V and 4 bases from J, with 6 bases in between. The CDR3 DNA is TGTGCCAGCAGTTTAAAGGGGTACGAGCAGTACTTC. It codes for CASSLKGYEQYF. The entire variable domain, with the rest obtained from reference TRBV28 and TRBJ2-7, is as follows: DVKVTQSSRYLVKRTGEKVFLECVQDMDHENMFWYRQDPGLGLRLIYFSYDVKMKEKGDIPEGYSVSREKKERFSLILESASTNQTSMYLCASSLKGYEQYFGPGTRLTVT.

This clonotype was detected only a few times. The gene calls are TRBV27 and TRBJ2-2, with D tentatively TRBD2 (5 bases). V lost 4 bases and J lost 5, with 14 bases in between. The CDR3 has 15 residues. Germline CDR1 MNHEY, CDR2 SMNVEV (reference sequence). CDR3 protein: CASSSGYEATGELFF. The CDR3 bases are TGTGCCAGCAGTTCGGGGTACGAAGCGACCGGGGAGCTGTTTTTT.

There are a few counts of this clonotype. CDR3 in amino acids: CASSQPAGGLNEQFF. Here the CDR3 DNA reads TGTGCCAGCAGCCAACCAGCGGGAGGACTCAATGAGCAGTTCTTC. The V gene is TRBV6-1, the J gene TRBJ2-1; TRBD2 agrees at 9 bases. Germline assignment: CDR1 MNHNS and CDR2 SASEGT. J lost 6 bases, V lost 6 bases, and 9 bases had no gene match. This CDR3 is 15 amino acids long.

Of note for this clonotype: A much more abundant neighbour one base away suggests this may be a read error. The chain links TRBV5-1 to TRBJ2-3, with TRBD1 matching 9 bases. This CDR3 region has 15 residues. Germline CDR1 is SGHRS and CDR2 is YFSETQ. As DNA, the CDR3 is TGCGCCATCAGCCCGTGGGACAGGGCGTCAGATACGCAGTATTTT. Protein product: CAISPWDRASDTQYF.

This clonotype was recorded a few times. The chain has TRBV4-2 and TRBJ2-7, with D perhaps assigned TRBD1 or TRBD2 (5 bases each). This CDR3 comprises 15 residues. Trimming stripped 0 bases from V and 2 bases from J, with 11 bases between. The V gene's germline CDR1 is LGHNA and CDR2 YNFKEQ. CDR3 nucleotides: TGTGCCAGCAGCCAAGAAAGGGACGCGCCCTACGAGCAGTACTTC. Its translation: CASSQERDAPYEQYF.

The V and J genes are TRBV11-1 and TRBJ2-1, with a weak D call TRBD2 (6 bases). CDR3 size: 15 residues. V was pared by 5 bases and J by 3 bases, with 14 bases between. CDR1 and CDR2 (germline): SGHAT, FQDESV (reference sequence). CDR3 coding DNA: TGTGCCAGCAGCGGCCGGGACTCTTTCTACAATGAGCAGTTCTTC. Translated, it gives CASSGRDSFYNEQFF.

The chain combines TRBV20-1 with TRBJ2-1, with D hard to call. The germline V gene has CDR1 DFQATT and CDR2 SNEGSKA (reference sequence). Trimming took 6 bases from V and 4 from J, leaving 16 bases between them. The CDR3 is 14 amino acids. DNA for the CDR3: TGCAGTGCCCCTAGAGTGGCAATATACAATGAGCAGTTCTTC. It encodes CSAPRVAIYNEQFF.

This chain links TRBV27 with TRBJ2-5, with D unresolved. The CDR3 runs to 12 residues. From germline, CDR1 is MNHEY and CDR2 SMNVEV (reference sequence). With 3 bases removed from V and 2 bases from J, the gap between germline ends came to 4 bases. CDR3 DNA: TGTGCCAGCAGTTTTGATCAAGAGACCCAGTACTTC. Its protein is CASSFDQETQYF.